This T cell receptor (beta chain) was found in a study of T cells in Graves' hyperthyroidism and ophthalmopathy. TCR beta CDR3 regions were amplified from RNA. First-round RT-PCR with HTBI primers amplified the TCR CDR3 region. TCRdb reprocessed the multiplex PCR reads with MiXCR, giving one entry per CDR3 protein. This table holds nearly 750,000 distinct CDR3 sequences, roughly a third found once. V lost 6 bases and J 7 bases, leaving 16 bases between the germline ends. Germline CDR1 and CDR2: MNHEY and SVGEGT. CDR3 length: 14 residues. The sequenced material came from blood. The receptor was derived from a middle-aged woman with Graves' hyperthyroidism. The rearrangement joins TRBV6-2 or TRBV6-3 to TRBJ1-5; unclear D gene. Here the CDR3 reads CASSGSRSTQPQHF. In nucleotides, the CDR3 is TGTGCCAGCAGCGGCTCGCGGTCAACCCAGCCCCAGCATTTT.